What follows are 18 T cell receptor beta chains derived from one specimen sequenced in a study of cytomegalovirus exposure and HLA in healthy donors. Libraries were prepared by immunoSEQ multiplex PCR; TCRdb keeps only in-frame clonotypes and omits some of them. The data hold 90,000 to 120,000 clones, with over 75% observed a single time. Sequenced material: PBMCs. The source of these receptors is a woman aged 18-29 years in good health and CMV-seronegative.

This clone is a singleton in its sample. The V gene is TRBV5-6, the J gene TRBJ1-2; a possible D gene is TRBD1 (5 bases). Between the trimmed V and J ends, which lost 4 bases and 6 bases, there was a span of 16 bases. CDR1 and CDR2 from the germline V gene are SGHDT and YYEEEE. This CDR3 has 14 residues. The CDR3 DNA follows: TGTGCCAGCAGCCCGGGAGGGGCATTCGATGGCTACACCTTC. Protein: CASSPGGAFDGYTF.

This chain joins TRBV19 and TRBJ1-1; 7 bases are shared with TRBD1. V shed 10 bases, J shed 6 bases, and the junction held 11 bases outside the gene matches. CDR3 length: 13 residues. Germline V gene sequence: CDR1 LNHDA, CDR2 SQIVND (reference sequence). CDR3 bases: TGTGCCACAAGAGGCAGGGGGAGGTCTGAAGCTTTCTTT. This translates into CATRGRGRSEAFF.

J is TRBJ2-2 and V is TRBV4-2; 9 bases are a match to TRBD2. The CDR3 length is 17 residues. The V gene end was trimmed by 1 base and the J gene end by 2 bases; junction bases not matched to a gene: 5. Germline CDR1 LGHNA, CDR2 YNFKEQ. The DNA of the CDR3 is TGTGCCAGCAGCCAAGTGGGCGGGGGGGAAAACACCGGGGAGCTGTTTTTT. Protein product: CASSQVGGGENTGELFF.

V usage is TRBV10-3 and J usage is TRBJ2-3; the D gene is possibly TRBD1 (5 bases). V shed 2 bases and J shed 0 bases, with 12 bases lying between them. CDR3 length equals 16 residues. Germline V gene data show CDR1 as ENHRY and CDR2 as SYGVKD. In DNA, the CDR3 is TGTGCCATCAGTGAGGGTAGCCAGGGAAGCACAGATACGCAGTATTTT. Translated, it gives CAISEGSQGSTDTQYF.

This clone came up many times. In DNA, the CDR3 is TGTGCCAGCAGCTCTTTTCCGGTAACTGGAAACACCATATATTTT. This sequence encodes CASSSFPVTGNTIYF. The V call is TRBV7-9, the J call TRBJ1-3; no firm D call. Trimming removed 4 bases from V and 2 bases from J, with 12 bases in between. Germline V gene data show CDR1 as SEHNR and CDR2 as FQNEAQ (reference sequence). CDR3 length: 15 amino acids.

The J gene is TRBJ1-3, the V gene TRBV10-2, with 7 positions matching TRBD1. V lost 3 bases and J lost 0; bases outside the gene matches: 2. Germline V gene lookup returns CDR1 WSHSY and CDR2 SAAADI. This CDR3 contains 15 residues. The CDR3 sequence is CASSEQGFSGNTIYF. CDR3 DNA: TGCGCCAGCAGTGAACAGGGGTTCTCTGGAAACACCATATATTTT.

This chain uses TRBV27 with TRBJ2-6, with TRBD2 identical over 8 bases. The CDR3 is 19 residues long. V was clipped by 0 bases and J by 0 bases; unmatched bases: 7. Germline lookup yields CDR1 MNHEY and CDR2 SMNVEV (reference sequence). The CDR3 bases are TGTGCCAGCAGTTTATCGTGGGCGGGGGGTCTCTCTGGGGCCAACGTCCTGACTTTC. This sequence encodes CASSLSWAGGLSGANVLTF.

The chain uses TRBV2 and TRBJ2-7; 11 nucleotides match TRBD1. Unmatched junction bases numbered 5, after V lost 6 bases and J lost 1 base. The CDR3 spans 15 residues. CDR1 and CDR2 (germline): SNHLY, FYNNEI. Here the CDR3 reads CASRAGTGGSYEQYF. The CDR3 DNA reads TGTGCCAGCAGAGCCGGGACAGGGGGTTCCTACGAGCAGTACTTC.

The chain combines TRBV2 with TRBJ2-1, with TRBD1 identical over 9 bases. The CDR3 extends over 12 amino acids. Unmatched junction bases numbered 7, after V lost 7 bases and J lost 12 bases. Germline CDR1 and CDR2: SNHLY and FYNNEI. CDR3 in DNA: TGTGCCAGCATTAACAGGGGGCCAGTGCAGTTCTTC. It encodes CASINRGPVQFF.

This sequence joins TRBV6-5 and TRBJ1-1, with 7 bases that match TRBD1. J lost 2 bases, V lost 6 bases, and 6 bases had no gene match. The CDR3 sequence is 14 residues long. CDR1 and CDR2 from the germline V gene are MNHEY and SVGAGI. The CDR3 sequence is CASRKGTVNTEAFF. The CDR3, as DNA: TGTGCCAGCAGAAAGGGGACAGTCAACACTGAAGCTTTCTTT.

In this sample, this clone turned up a few times. The V and J genes are TRBV28 and TRBJ1-2; 8 nucleotides line up with TRBD1. The germline V gene has CDR1 MDHEN and CDR2 SYDVKM. V was pared by 6 bases and J by 8 bases, with 8 bases of the junction left unmatched. The CDR3 is 13 residues long. The CDR3 sequence: CASRQTGERGYTF. CDR3 nucleotide sequence: TGTGCCAGCAGGCAGACAGGGGAGAGAGGCTACACCTTC.

The genes are TRBV10-3 and TRBJ1-2; 7 nucleotides line up with TRBD1. The CDR3 is 13 residues long. Germline CDR1 reads ENHRY; CDR2 reads SYGVKD. Losses at the gene ends were 6 bases for V and 8 bases for J; bases not matched to a gene: 9. CDR3 sequence: CAISATGVEGYTF. The CDR3 nucleotides are TGTGCCATCAGCGCTACAGGGGTGGAGGGCTACACCTTC.

The gene calls are TRBV2 and TRBJ2-3; 9 positions agree with TRBD2. This CDR3 is 15 amino acids long. Germline assignment: CDR1 SNHLY and CDR2 FYNNEI. The V segment lost 5 bases and the J segment 4 bases; nucleotides outside the gene matches: 7. The CDR3 sequence is CASSSWASGADTQYF. The CDR3 DNA sequence: TGTGCCAGCAGTTCTTGGGCTAGCGGGGCAGATACGCAGTATTTT.

The V gene is TRBV11-2, the J gene TRBJ2-7; possibly TRBD1 for D (5 bases). Trimming cost V 1 base and J 2 bases, with 6 bases left between them. Looked up from germline, CDR1 is SGHAT and CDR2 is FQNNGV. CDR3 length: 13 amino acids. The CDR3 DNA reads TGTGCCAGCAGCTTAGCAGGGCCCTACGAGCAGTACTTC. It yields the protein CASSLAGPYEQYF.

This chain links TRBV28 with TRBJ1-6; D perhaps matches TRBD1 (5 bases). V shed 4 bases and J shed 13 bases, with 20 bases lying between them. Germline loops: CDR1 MDHEN, CDR2 SYDVKM. This CDR3 has 15 amino acids. As DNA, the CDR3 is TGTGCCAGCAGTTCTCCCGGGACGGCTAGCGGGCCCCTCCACTTT. Encoded protein: CASSSPGTASGPLHF.

This sequence joins TRBV6-1 and TRBJ2-5; D may be TRBD1 (6 bases). The CDR3 runs 12 residues. Germline V lookup: CDR1 MNHNS, CDR2 SASEGT. The CDR3 coding sequence is TGTGCGGGGGCGGAGTACCAAGAGACCCAGTACTTC. Translated, it gives CAGAEYQETQYF.

A few counts support this clone. The rearrangement uses TRBV2 and TRBJ1-5; perhaps TRBD1 as D (6 bases). Germline V gene sequence: CDR1 SNHLY, CDR2 FYNNEI. Trimming cost V 3 bases and J 4 bases, with 10 bases left between them. The CDR3 spans 14 residues. CDR3 sequence reads: CASSEGQGNQPQHF. CDR3 nucleotide sequence: TGTGCCAGCAGTGAGGGGCAGGGGAATCAGCCCCAGCATTTT.

The rearrangement uses TRBV18 and TRBJ2-2, with 10 bases fitting TRBD1. V trimming: 2 bases; J trimming: 4 bases; junction bases outside the gene matches: 4. CDR1 is KGHSH, CDR2 LQKENI, per germline. The length of the CDR3 is 16 residues. CDR3 DNA sequence: TGTGCCAGCTCACCAAGACAGGGGGCGAGCACCGGGGAGCTGTTTTTT. Translating it yields CASSPRQGASTGELFF.